These 2 T cell receptor beta chains share one sample of origin, sequenced in a study of PD-1 and CTLA-4 blockade in melanoma. The repertoire was sequenced with immunoSEQ multiplex PCR; TCRdb's copy has only in-frame clones and lacks some. The sample has about 30,000 clones, roughly 89% seen once. Sequences were derived from CD8+ T cells from peripheral blood, sampled before anti-PD-1 treatment. These receptors all stem from a human donor with melanoma.

This chain connects TRBV9 to TRBJ2-3; TRBD1 matches at 9 bases. The CDR3 has 16 residues. J gave up 5 bases and V 2 bases, and 9 bases lay outside the gene matches. CDR1 and CDR2 from the germline V gene are SGDLS and YYNGEE. The chain's CDR3 is CASSVGTGGVRDTQYF. The CDR3 DNA is TGTGCCAGCAGCGTGGGTACAGGGGGCGTTAGAGATACGCAGTATTTT.

J is TRBJ2-7 and V is TRBV7-8; D is uncertain. The CDR3 runs 13 residues. Trimming pared 3 bases from V and 1 base from J, leaving 7 bases between. Germline V CDR1 and CDR2: SGHVS, FQNEAQ. CDR3 bases: TGTGCCAGCAGCTTTCCCGGATCCTACGAGCAGTACTTC. Protein sequence: CASSFPGSYEQYF.